This note documents a single TCR beta chain sequence. Its antigen has not been determined. It has no much larger one-base neighbor in the sample; base qualities were not kept. CD8 naive samples were CD45RO-negative cells positively selected for CCR7, giving a CD45RA+CCR7+ population that excluded TemRA cells. Donors were healthy HIV-negative adults with no recently reported acute infections or vaccinations. Every donor was a Caucasian adult living in Nashville, Tennessee, USA. After blood collection by leukapheresis, PBMCs were isolated using Ficoll-Histopaque density gradient centrifugation and then cryopreserved in the vapor phase of liquid nitrogen. Analytical flow cytometry was used to check the purity and quantity of each magnetically sorted T cell population. Genomic DNA was isolated from each sorted fraction and quantified by UV absorbance on a Nanodrop 2000c. The data are from a study of shared clonotypes between healthy human individuals (dated by TCRdb to 2018 to 2021). Regarding the complete study: A couple of women and a few men aged 18 to 49 years were included in the cohort. For each donor, CD4 naive and CD4 memory were each run on three plates, CD8 naive on two plates, and CD8 memory on one plate. To estimate repertoire size and how much clonotypes are shared between individuals, the study performed deep sequencing of blood TCR repertoires from 4 to 6 healthy adults. Different laboratories and diverse techniques were used to prepare libraries and sequence TCR repertoires, to increase sequencing depth and limit assay-specific biases. Per donor, leukapheresis produced somewhere between about 0.94 and 9 billion PBMCs. The study at large found these results: Pairwise subsampling indicated that sequencing depth was expected to affect the degree of clonotype sharing among donors. Estimated clonotype richness was generally larger for naive than for memory subsets. When a handful of donors were compared, the shared fraction of clonotypes was around 5% for naive CD4, approximately 3.3% for naive CD8, roughly 2.5% for memory CD4, and less than 0.45% for memory CD8. Compared with non-shared clonotypes, the clonotypes found in all four sorted-subset donors had higher generation probabilities. Because the study included a small number of donors, the genetic and exposure-history diversity represented was limited. Sampling was restricted to blood, and TCR repertoires in tissues likely differ from the TCR repertoires found in blood. Incomplete sequencing was indicated by rarefaction of sorted-subset datasets, despite the large sequencing depth.

The CDR3, from cysteine to phenylalanine, totals 13 residues. Only the CDR3 DNA stays, 39 bases, in frame from base 1. The germline ends are 13 bases apart after V is trimmed by 5 bases and J by 6 bases. The germline V gene (reference sequence) specifies MNHEY as CDR1 and SMNVEV as CDR2. Using the deep immunoSEQ assay, TCR CDR3 regions were amplified from genomic DNA by multiplex PCR. For each cell subset, the extracted genomic DNA was distributed evenly across all wells of several immunoSEQ 96-well plates, and each plate served as one replicate. For sorted subsets, each replicate PCR was loaded with roughly 0.2 ug genomic DNA, equivalent to about 30,000 T cell genomes. Purified libraries were measured with a Qubit 3.0 fluorometer, size-checked on a Bioanalyzer 2100, and measured again with the KAPA Library Quantification kit. Every immunoSEQ 96-well plate was sequenced on a separate single-read 150-cycle Illumina NextSeq 550 flow cell. The source study handled its data this way. Because only junctional sequences without quality scores were contained in the immunoSEQ output, filtering matching that applied to full-length reads could not be performed. Sequences were annotated with PyIR, a Python wrapper for IgBLAST v1.9, using IMGT germline references to assign V/J genes and CDR3. Reads were removed for weak V/J assignments (E-value above 1e-6), missing CDR3, stop codons, out-of-frame junctions, or ambiguous translated residues. V3J clonotypes were defined as sequences sharing the same inferred V gene, J gene, and CDR3 amino acid sequence. Percentage overlap between repertoires was computed as shared unique clonotypes divided by the size of the smaller repertoire. RTK rarefaction, the Chao1 estimator, and Recon v2.1 estimates of unobserved clonotypes were used to assess repertoire richness. Generation probabilities for all TCRbeta clonotypes obtained by the gDNA method from a handful of donors were computed using OLGA. TCRdb took this table from immuneACCESS and kept in-frame rearrangements with V and J called. Such tables lack part of the clones; where checked against another copy, unresolved V genes explain under half of the gap, and the rest is unexplained. The V and J calls and clone size are taken from that table; D and trimming were inferred from the DNA. The sample data list some 740,000 clones, and 80% to 95% of these were observed just once. The top ten clones comprise approximately 25% of the sample.

The rearranged segments are TRBV27 and TRBJ1-1; TRBD1 is a weak D gene call, 5 bases matching. This sequence was found in a man under 40 in good health. Sequencing used naive CD8+ T cells sorted from blood. The cell subset or site label on this specimen signifies: CD45RA+CCR7+. The DNA sequence is as follows: TGTGCCAGCAGTCGCATAAGGGGCTCTGAAGCTTTCTTT. This gives the protein CASSRIRGSEAFF.